A selection of T cell receptor beta chains follows, all from one sample in a study of cytomegalovirus exposure and HLA in healthy donors. Measured with immunoSEQ multiplex PCR; TCRdb has only the in-frame clones, and not every one. The sample yields 140,000 to 150,000 clones, roughly 62% seen once. The sequenced sample was PBMCs. The source of these receptors is a man aged 55 to 70 in good health and CMV-seronegative. Each CDR3 is given with its conserved first and last residue. The D gene is left open where the match is weak. Where a row states a size, it is once, few, many or the class of an expanded clone; other rows omit it.

clone_size,d_call,j_call,v_call,cdr3_aa,cdr3_nt
-,TRBD1,TRBJ2-5,TRBV28,CASSTPGTGETQYF,TGTGCCAGCAGTACCCCCGGGACAGGAGAGACCCAGTACTTC
once,TRBD1,TRBJ2-7,TRBV4-3,CASSLARGHEQYF,TGCGCCAGCAGCCTTGCAAGGGGGCACGAGCAGTACTTC
-,-,TRBJ1-4,TRBV19,CASSKDSSATNEKLFF,TGTGCCAGTAGCAAGGACAGTTCGGCAACTAATGAAAAACTGTTTTTT
-,TRBD1,TRBJ2-2,TRBV5-1,CASTRDRPWREAANTGELFF,TGCGCCAGCACCAGGGACAGGCCATGGAGGGAGGCAGCGAACACCGGGGAGCTGTTTTTT
few,TRBD2,TRBJ2-3,TRBV9,CASSVVGLAGGPSTDTQYF,TGTGCCAGCAGCGTAGTTGGACTAGCGGGAGGGCCGAGCACAGATACGCAGTATTTT
few,TRBD2,TRBJ2-1,TRBV19,CASSIPKGLAYNEQFF,TGTGCCAGTAGTATACCCAAGGGACTAGCGTACAATGAGCAGTTCTTC
few,-,TRBJ2-2,TRBV10-3,CAINSRANTGELFF,TGTGCCATCAATAGCAGGGCCAACACCGGGGAGCTGTTTTTT
-,TRBD1,TRBJ2-7,TRBV28,CASSLQGAPEYEQYF,TGTGCCAGCAGTTTACAGGGGGCGCCGGAATACGAGCAGTACTTC
-,TRBD1,TRBJ1-2,TRBV11-2,CASSLAGGGLGNGYTF,TGTGCCAGCAGCTTAGCAGGGGGCGGACTCGGGAATGGCTACACCTTC
few,-,TRBJ1-2,TRBV2,CASSEALRLSGNGYTF,TGTGCCAGCAGTGAAGCGCTTCGACTCTCCGGCAATGGCTACACCTTC
-,TRBD2,TRBJ2-7,TRBV5-6,CASSFSQGGPEQYF,TGTGCCAGCAGCTTCTCTCAGGGAGGGCCCGAGCAGTACTTC
once,-,TRBJ2-7,TRBV11-2,CASSLGQNYEQYF,TGTGCCAGCAGCTTAGGGCAGAACTACGAGCAGTACTTC
-,TRBD2,TRBJ2-7,TRBV27,CASRQLANSYEQYF,TGTGCCAGCAGGCAACTAGCGAACTCCTACGAGCAGTACTTC
-,TRBD2,TRBJ2-1,TRBV19,CASSIASGSNEQFF,TGTGCCAGTAGTATCGCTAGCGGGAGTAATGAGCAGTTCTTC
-,-,TRBJ2-7,TRBV11-3,CASSLGGDSGHYEQYF,TGTGCCAGCAGCTTAGGGGGGGACTCCGGGCACTACGAGCAGTACTTC
-,-,TRBJ2-5,TRBV6-5,CASSPTGGGETQYF,TGTGCCAGCAGCCCAACAGGGGGAGGGGAGACCCAGTACTTC
-,TRBD1,TRBJ2-2,TRBV5-4,CASTDNDREKAGELFF,TGTGCCAGCACCGATAACGACAGGGAAAAGGCCGGGGAGCTGTTTTTT
-,TRBD2,TRBJ2-7,TRBV28,CASSLSGRDEQYF,TGTGCCAGCAGTTTAAGCGGGAGGGACGAGCAGTACTTC
few,TRBD2,TRBJ2-3,TRBV7-2,CASSSGLAGVNTQYF,TGTGCCAGCAGCTCCGGACTAGCGGGAGTAAATACGCAGTATTTT
few,TRBD2,TRBJ2-3,TRBV5-4,CASSKSGGGTDTQYF,TGTGCCAGCAGCAAAAGCGGGGGAGGCACAGATACGCAGTATTTT
few,TRBD2,TRBJ2-2,TRBV10-3,CAISEMGLAGQNTGELFF,TGTGCCATCAGTGAAATGGGACTAGCGGGACAGAACACCGGGGAGCTGTTTTTT
-,TRBD1,TRBJ1-2,TRBV5-1,CASSLGAGGASGYTF,TGCGCCAGCAGCTTGGGTGCAGGGGGCGCGTCTGGCTACACCTTC
-,TRBD1,TRBJ1-5,TRBV18,CASSPGQDGQPQHF,TGTGCCAGCTCACCGGGACAGGATGGTCAGCCCCAGCATTTT
-,TRBD2,TRBJ2-3,TRBV28,CASEGGRGTDTQYF,TGTGCCAGCGAGGGCGGGAGGGGCACAGATACGCAGTATTTT
-,-,TRBJ1-1,TRBV10-1,CASRKTGNTEAFF,TGCGCCAGCAGGAAGACAGGGAACACTGAAGCTTTCTTT
-,TRBD1,TRBJ1-1,TRBV4-2,CASTRNPGGTEAFF,TGTGCCAGCACCCGAAACCCAGGGGGCACTGAAGCTTTCTTT
-,-,TRBJ1-3,TRBV6-5,CASSSSGNSGNTIYF,TGTGCCAGCAGTTCCTCGGGCAACTCTGGAAACACCATATATTTT
-,TRBD1,TRBJ2-5,TRBV6-5,CASIPTGRIKETQYF,TGTGCCAGCATCCCGACAGGGAGAATCAAAGAGACCCAGTACTTC
-,TRBD1,TRBJ2-5,TRBV5-4,CASSPGGTQETQYF,TGTGCCAGCAGCCCAGGGGGAACCCAAGAGACCCAGTACTTC
-,TRBD2,TRBJ2-2,TRBV9,CAGREENTGELFF,TGTGCCGGGCGGGAGGAGAACACCGGGGAGCTGTTTTTT
-,TRBD2,TRBJ2-7,TRBV7-9,CASSFGGAVSYEQYF,TGTGCCAGCAGCTTCGGGGGGGCAGTCTCCTACGAGCAGTACTTC
few,TRBD2,TRBJ2-1,TRBV19,CASSIVATAGAEQFF,TGTGCCAGTAGTATAGTCGCAACCGCGGGAGCTGAGCAGTTCTTC
once,-,TRBJ1-2,TRBV25-1,CASSSAGSRGYTF,TGTGCCAGCAGTTCGGCGGGAAGCCGCGGCTACACCTTC
-,TRBD1,TRBJ1-2,TRBV27,CASSVRDRDYGYTF,TGTGCCAGCAGTGTCCGGGACAGGGACTATGGCTACACCTTC
-,-,TRBJ1-1,TRBV11-2,CASSLGLGYTEAFF,TGTGCCAGCAGCTTAGGGTTGGGCTACACTGAAGCTTTCTTT